These 10 T cell receptor beta chains were all obtained from the same sample, sequenced in a study of CD8+CD57+ T cells in acquired aplastic anemia. The template used for profiling TCR beta VDJ and CDR3 was genomic DNA. Each CDR3 protein gets one entry after TCRdb re-called the reads with MiXCR. The repertoire consists of about 62,000 distinct CDR3 sequences, with around 55% occurring once and the leading ten covering less than 2.5%. Input material: sorted CD4+, CD8+, or CD8+CD57+ T cells (not recorded which) from PBMCs. These receptors were collected from a human donor in good health, serving as a control.

This clonotype was counted once. The chain couples TRBV2 to TRBJ2-1; tentatively, D is TRBD2 (5 bases). The CDR3 contains 12 residues. Trimming took 6 bases from V and 6 from J, leaving 9 bases between them. Germline V gene sequence: CDR1 SNHLY, CDR2 FYNNEI. The CDR3 is CASSVASNEQFF. The CDR3 bases are TGTGCCAGCAGCGTAGCGAGCAATGAGCAGTTCTTC.

This sequence joins TRBV2 and TRBJ2-1; D remains unclear. The CDR3 has 15 residues. Germline CDR1 reads SNHLY; CDR2 reads FYNNEI. Trimming removed 6 bases from V and 6 bases from J, with 18 bases in between. CDR3 sequence (DNA): TGTGCCAGCAGGACCTTTGACACAGAGACCAATGAGCAGTTCTTC. This gives the protein CASRTFDTETNEQFF.

A remark on this clonotype: This sequence may be a read error, since a much larger clone differs from it by one base. The gene calls are TRBV18 and TRBJ2-5; a possible D gene is TRBD2 (7 bases). This CDR3 spans 13 amino acids. V was trimmed by 6 bases and J by 7 bases, leaving 15 bases between them. The germline CDR1 and CDR2 sequences are KGHSH and LQKENI. This chain's CDR3 is CASSPNREGTQYF. The CDR3 nucleotides are TGTGCCAGCTCTCCCAACAGGGAGGGGACCCAGTACTTC.

V is TRBV5-1 and J is TRBJ2-7; TRBD2 agrees at 7 bases. The CDR3 loop spans 15 amino acids. With V trimmed by 2 bases and J by 5 bases, 10 bases remained unmatched. Per germline, CDR1 SGHRS and CDR2 YFSETQ. CDR3 protein: CASSLGTTRGHEQYF. The CDR3 bases are TGCGCCAGCAGCTTAGGGACTACTAGGGGCCACGAGCAGTACTTC.

The chain combines TRBV15 with TRBJ2-7; D is undetermined. The CDR3 contains 15 residues. CDR1 LNHNV and CDR2 YYDKDF come from the germline V gene (reference sequence). Trimming took 4 bases from V and 0 from J, leaving 13 bases between them. The CDR3 nucleotides are TGTGCCACCAGCATTAATGGGCCGAGCTCCTACGAGCAGTACTTC. Its protein product is CATSINGPSSYEQYF.

This clonotype has at least ten counts. The V gene is TRBV6-5, the J gene TRBJ2-3; 8 nucleotides line up with TRBD2. The V gene's germline CDR1 is MNHEY and CDR2 SVGAGI. This CDR3 spans 15 amino acids. Unmatched junction bases numbered 6, after V lost 4 bases and J lost 3 bases. The CDR3 is CASSSGGSKTDTQYF. CDR3 nucleotide sequence: TGTGCCAGCAGTTCGGGAGGGTCAAAAACAGATACGCAGTATTTT.

In this sample, this clonotype turned up many times. The chain links TRBV20-1 to TRBJ1-3; D possibly corresponds to TRBD1 (6 bases). Looked up from germline, CDR1 is DFQATT and CDR2 is SNEGSKA (reference sequence). The V end was cut by 3 bases, the J end by 0 bases, with 15 bases between. The CDR3 runs to 16 residues. This chain's CDR3 is CSASPNRVISGNTIYF. The CDR3 DNA reads TGCAGTGCTAGCCCAAACAGGGTAATCTCTGGAAACACCATATATTTT.

The table lists this clonotype with many counts. CDR3 loop: CASETGTGVSQYF. The CDR3 DNA is TGTGCCAGCGAGACCGGGACAGGGGTGAGCCAGTACTTC. This chain joins TRBV2 and TRBJ2-5; 10 nucleotides align to TRBD1. The CDR3 spans 13 residues. After removal of 8 bases from V and 10 bases from J, the junction contained 10 bases not matched to a gene. Germline V CDR1 and CDR2: SNHLY, FYNNEI.

By sample fraction, this clonotype is medium-sized. The genes are TRBV7-2 and TRBJ2-1; the D is unclear. V dropped 4 bases and J dropped 7 bases, with 8 bases sitting between them. Germline V gene sequence: CDR1 SGHTA, CDR2 FQGNSA. The CDR3 totals 12 residues. CDR3 nucleotide sequence: TGTGCCAGCAGCTATGTGGGGAATGAGCAGTTCTTC. Translating it yields CASSYVGNEQFF.

The DNA of the CDR3 is TGTGCCAGCAGCCGCTACTGGGACGGGCAGTACTTC. This gives the protein CASSRYWDGQYF. J is TRBJ2-7 and V is TRBV25-1; D possibly matches TRBD1 or TRBD2 (5 bases each). The CDR3 consists of 12 residues. CDR1 is MGHDK, CDR2 SYGVNS, per germline. The V gene lost 6 bases and the J gene lost 9 bases, with 15 bases spanning the gap.